These 32 T cell receptor beta chains originate from one sample sequenced in a study of cytomegalovirus exposure and HLA in healthy donors. PCR amplification relied on 60 Vbeta primers (plus 13 Jbeta primers). This table comes from immunoSEQ multiplex PCR, and its TCRdb copy is limited to in-frame clones, with some not included. The sample contains approximately 120,000 clones, around 77% of which appear only once. The sequenced material came from PBMCs. Receptor source: a man aged 50 to 60 in good health and CMV-seronegative.

With regard to this clone: Additional DNA sequences in this sample encode the identical CDR3. The chain uses TRBV7-2 and TRBJ2-7; 7 nucleotides align to TRBD1. This CDR3 is 14 amino acids long. The germline gives CDR1 SGHTA, CDR2 FQGNSA. V was clipped by 4 bases and J by 0 bases; unmatched bases: 3. The CDR3 nucleotides read TGTGCCAGCAGCTCCGGACAGGCCTCCTACGAGCAGTACTTC. It specifies CASSSGQASYEQYF.

This clone showed up just a few times. V gene TRBV11-2 combines with J gene TRBJ2-3; TRBD2 matches 7 bases. Trimming at V came to 5 bases and at J to 2 bases, leaving 4 bases not matched to a gene. Germline V gene data show CDR1 as SGHAT and CDR2 as FQNNGV. This CDR3 is built from 14 residues. DNA for the CDR3: TGTGCCAGCAGCCGGGGGGTCCTCACAGATACGCAGTATTTT. Translation gives CASSRGVLTDTQYF.

This chain joins TRBV19 and TRBJ2-4; 8 bases line up with TRBD1. The CDR3 length is 16 residues. V trimming: 5 bases; J trimming: 0 bases; junction bases outside the gene matches: 6. The germline CDR1 and CDR2 sequences are LNHDA and SQIVND (reference sequence). CDR3 DNA: TGTGCCAGTAGTGACAGGGGAGGCCTAGCCAAAAACATTCAGTACTTC. Translation gives CASSDRGGLAKNIQYF.

The chain links TRBV19 to TRBJ2-7, with TRBD2 as a possible D gene (6 bases). The ends were cut back, 5 bases at V and 0 bases at J, with 11 bases in the middle. The germline V gene has CDR1 LNHDA and CDR2 SQIVND (reference sequence). The CDR3 sequence is 14 residues long. CDR3: CASSVGGSSYEQYF. The CDR3 coding sequence is TGTGCCAGTAGTGTGGGGGGATCCTCCTACGAGCAGTACTTC.

The chain recombines TRBV27 with TRBJ1-1, with a possible D match to TRBD1 (6 bases). Trimming left V 3 bases short and J 1 base short, with 6 bases between. The CDR3 totals 13 residues. From germline, CDR1 is MNHEY and CDR2 SMNVEV (reference sequence). This CDR3 reads CASSLDRNTEAFF. The CDR3 coding sequence is TGTGCCAGCAGTTTGGACAGGAACACTGAAGCTTTCTTT.

This chain uses TRBV6-4 with TRBJ2-2, with D possibly being TRBD2 (5 bases). The CDR3 length is 16 residues. Per germline, CDR1 MRHNA and CDR2 SNTAGT. Trimming left V 8 bases short and J 6 bases short, with 22 bases between. This CDR3 is CASSASTRENAGELFF. The CDR3 DNA follows: TGTGCCAGCTCCGCTTCGACGAGGGAGAATGCCGGGGAGCTGTTTTTT.

The chain is built from TRBV6-1 and TRBJ2-1; 9 nucleotides match TRBD2. With V trimmed by 3 bases and J by 5 bases, 8 bases remained unmatched. CDR3 length: 16 residues. The germline gives CDR1 MNHNS, CDR2 SASEGT. The CDR3 coding sequence is TGTGCCAGCAGTGATCTCCGGCGGGAGGGTAACAATGAGCAGTTCTTC. Protein product: CASSDLRREGNNEQFF.

The chain joins TRBV5-4 to TRBJ2-6; 7 bases are a match to TRBD1. V gave up 4 bases and J gave up 9 bases; unmatched junction bases: 13. This CDR3 is 16 amino acids long. In germline, CDR1 is SGHNT, CDR2 YYREEE (reference sequence). In DNA, the CDR3 is TGTGCCAGCAGCCCCAGCGGTAGACAGGGTAGCAACGTCCTGACTTTC. Translation gives CASSPSGRQGSNVLTF.

The sample holds a few counts of this clone. V gene TRBV27 combines with J gene TRBJ1-5, with D hard to call. Germline CDR1 reads MNHEY; CDR2 reads SMNVEV (reference sequence). CDR3 length: 15 amino acids. The V end lost 5 bases, the J end lost 0 bases, and 11 bases lay between the germline ends. CDR3 in amino acids: CASSRTGVSNQPQHF. For the CDR3, the DNA is TGTGCCAGCAGTAGGACCGGGGTTAGCAATCAGCCCCAGCATTTT.

The chain carries TRBV2 and TRBJ2-1, with 11 bases fitting TRBD2. V was clipped by 2 bases and J by 6 bases; unmatched bases: 3. Germline V gene sequence: CDR1 SNHLY, CDR2 FYNNEI. The CDR3 contains 15 residues. The CDR3 DNA is TGTGCCAGCAGTGAATTAGCGGGAGGGCCCAATGAGCAGTTCTTC. It is translated as CASSELAGGPNEQFF.

This sequence joins TRBV5-1 and TRBJ2-1; 13 bases map to TRBD2. Germline CDR1 and CDR2: SGHRS and YFSETQ. The trim removed 2 bases at V and 10 bases at J, leaving 12 bases unmatched. CDR3 length: 17 residues. The CDR3 nucleotides are TGCGCCAGCAGCTTATTAGGACTAGCGGGAGTCGGCGTAGAGCAGTTCTTC. Its protein is CASSLLGLAGVGVEQFF.

The CDR3 DNA follows: TGTGCCAGCAGTGAGGTTGCGGGAGAATGGGAGACCCAGTACTTC. Protein sequence: CASSEVAGEWETQYF. The rearrangement uses TRBV6-4 and TRBJ2-5; 7 bases are a match to TRBD2. V trimming: 3 bases; J trimming: 5 bases; junction bases outside the gene matches: 9. The CDR3 has 15 residues. Germline CDR1 and CDR2: MRHNA and SNTAGT.

The CDR3 here is CASSLAPPDSNQPQHF. The CDR3, as DNA: TGTGCCAGCAGCTTAGCGCCCCCAGATAGCAATCAGCCCCAGCATTTT. The rearrangement joins TRBV7-6 to TRBJ1-5; no clear D. CDR1 and CDR2 (germline): SGHVS, FNYEAQ. The CDR3 length is 16 residues. Trimming removed 0 bases from V and 0 bases from J, with 9 bases in between.

The chain recombines TRBV27 with TRBJ2-1; D may be TRBD2 (6 bases). The V gene's germline CDR1 is MNHEY and CDR2 SMNVEV (reference sequence). V was trimmed by 4 bases and J by 7 bases, leaving 20 bases between them. There are 16 residues in the CDR3. The CDR3 reads CASSSPSAGRGNEQFF. DNA for the CDR3: TGTGCCAGCAGTTCCCCCTCTGCCGGGAGAGGGAATGAGCAGTTCTTC.

V and J are TRBV6-5 and TRBJ1-2; D perhaps matches TRBD1 (5 bases). V dropped 2 bases and J dropped 1 base, with 8 bases sitting between them. The CDR3 spans 14 residues. Germline assignment: CDR1 MNHEY and CDR2 SVGAGI. The CDR3 loop is CASSYDSLNYGYTF. The CDR3, as DNA: TGTGCCAGCAGTTACGACAGTCTTAACTATGGCTACACCTTC.

This clone was seen a few times. This chain connects TRBV19 to TRBJ1-1; the match to TRBD1 covers 8 bases. Trimming removed 5 bases from V and 1 base from J; junction bases left unmatched: 6. This CDR3 has 15 amino acids. Per germline, CDR1 LNHDA and CDR2 SQIVND (reference sequence). The CDR3 reads CASSLGQGTNTEAFF. The CDR3 DNA sequence: TGTGCCAGTAGTTTAGGACAGGGAACGAACACTGAAGCTTTCTTT. The full variable domain, completed using reference TRBV19 and TRBJ1-1, is DGGITQSPKYLFRKEGQNVTLSCEQNLNHDAMYWYRQDPGQGLRLIYYSQIVNDFQKGDIAEGYSVSREKKESFPLTVTSAQKNPTAFYLCASSLGQGTNTEAFFGQGTRLTVV.

The chain employs TRBV7-2 and TRBJ2-7; the match to TRBD2 covers 9 bases. Per the germline V gene, CDR1 is SGHTA and CDR2 is FQGNSA. The CDR3 is 14 residues long. The junction had 5 bases not matched to a gene; V was cut back by 7 bases and J by 1 base. CDR3 in amino acids: CASTGLASSYEQYF. The CDR3 coding sequence is TGTGCCAGCACCGGACTAGCGAGTTCCTACGAGCAGTACTTC. Supplemented by reference TRBV7-2 and TRBJ2-7, the full variable domain reads GAGVSQSPSNKVTEKGKDVELRCDPISGHTALYWYRQSLGQGLEFLIYFQGNSAPDKSGLPSDRFSAERTGGSVSTLTIQRTQQEDSAVYLCASTGLASSYEQYFGPGTRLTVT.

The chain recombines TRBV7-2 with TRBJ2-7, with 10 bases fitting TRBD1. CDR3 length: 15 residues. Germline V CDR1 and CDR2: SGHTA, FQGNSA. J was trimmed by 3 bases and V by 4 bases; bases with no gene match: 6. CDR3 sequence: CASSSLGQGYYEQYF. For the CDR3, the DNA is TGTGCCAGCAGCTCTCTGGGACAGGGGTACTACGAGCAGTACTTC. Supplemented by reference TRBV7-2 and TRBJ2-7, the full variable domain reads GAGVSQSPSNKVTEKGKDVELRCDPISGHTALYWYRQSLGQGLEFLIYFQGNSAPDKSGLPSDRFSAERTGGSVSTLTIQRTQQEDSAVYLCASSSLGQGYYEQYFGPGTRLTVT.

The chain employs TRBV6-5 and TRBJ1-1; tentatively, D is TRBD1 (5 bases). Germline V CDR1 and CDR2: MNHEY, SVGAGI. V lost 5 bases and J 3 bases, leaving 16 bases between the germline ends. CDR3 size: 15 residues. CDR3 bases: TGTGCCAGCAGTCCACTCAGGGCGGGGTACACTGAAGCTTTCTTT. This encodes CASSPLRAGYTEAFF.

The chain has TRBV7-9 and TRBJ2-5, with a tentative D call TRBD2 (6 bases). Per germline, CDR1 SEHNR and CDR2 FQNEAQ (reference sequence). Trimming stripped 0 bases from V and 4 bases from J, with 15 bases between. This CDR3 spans 16 amino acids. The CDR3, as DNA: TGTGCCAGCAGCTTAGCCTCCGGGACTGGGGGAGAGACCCAGTACTTC. Translating it yields CASSLASGTGGETQYF.

This chain uses TRBV5-1 with TRBJ1-2; TRBD1 aligns across 11 bases. The CDR3 covers 15 residues. Trimming removed 2 bases from V and 3 bases from J; junction bases left unmatched: 3. Germline-derived CDR1 and CDR2 are SGHRS and YFSETQ. The CDR3 coding sequence is TGCGCCAGCAGCTTTGGACAGGGGGCGGACTATGGCTACACCTTC. Translating it yields CASSFGQGADYGYTF.

This rearrangement joins TRBV23-1 to TRBJ1-2, with TRBD1 as a possible D gene (6 bases). TRBV23-1 is annotated as an ORF whose role is uncertain. Trimming removed 8 bases from V and 8 bases from J, with 21 bases in between. The CDR3 extends over 14 amino acids. CDR3 sequence: CASPRGRGFTGYTF. The CDR3 DNA is TGCGCCAGCCCTAGGGGGAGGGGGTTTACGGGCTACACCTTC.

This chain links TRBV28 with TRBJ1-5; D is perhaps TRBD1 (6 bases). Germline V gene data show CDR1 as MDHEN and CDR2 as SYDVKM. V was shortened by 5 bases and J by 4 bases, with 12 bases between the two germline ends. The CDR3 loop spans 14 amino acids. CDR3 residues: CASSTGTHNQPQHF. CDR3 sequence (DNA): TGTGCCAGCAGTACCGGGACACATAATCAGCCCCAGCATTTT.

J is TRBJ1-4 and V is TRBV9; D perhaps matches TRBD1 (5 bases). The ends were cut back, 0 bases at V and 8 bases at J, with 14 bases in the middle. The V gene's germline CDR1 is SGDLS and CDR2 YYNGEE. The CDR3 runs 15 residues. CDR3 loop: CASSVDAGPREKLFF. The CDR3 DNA follows: TGTGCCAGCAGCGTAGATGCAGGGCCAAGGGAAAAACTGTTTTTT.

This clone appeared once. The chain joins TRBV6-6 to TRBJ1-2, with TRBD1 identical over 9 bases. V trimming: 8 bases; J trimming: 5 bases; junction bases outside the gene matches: 9. Germline CDR1 is MNHNY and CDR2 is SVGAGI (reference sequence). The CDR3 consists of 14 residues. The chain's CDR3 is CASLPAGQGYGYTF. The CDR3 region has the DNA TGTGCCAGCCTGCCGGCTGGACAGGGGTATGGCTACACCTTC.

This clone was found a few times. The CDR3, as DNA: TGTGCCATCAGTGAGGAGCTTGAGCAGTTCTTC. Translation: CAISEELEQFF. The chain has TRBV10-3 and TRBJ2-1; unclear D gene. Per germline, CDR1 ENHRY and CDR2 SYGVKD. The V gene lost 2 bases and the J gene lost 9 bases, with 5 bases spanning the gap. The CDR3 length is 11 residues.

The chain is built from TRBV14 and TRBJ2-3; 9 nucleotides align to TRBD2. V lost 1 base and J lost 4; bases outside the gene matches: 6. This CDR3 comprises 16 residues. CDR1 and CDR2 from the germline V gene are SGHDN and FVKESK. Here the CDR3 DNA reads TGTGCCAGCAGCCAAGTCGGCGGGAGGGCACCAGATACGCAGTATTTT. It codes for CASSQVGGRAPDTQYF. The complete variable domain, with remaining parts taken from reference TRBV14 and TRBJ2-3, reads EAGVTQFPSHSVIEKGQTVTLRCDPISGHDNLYWYRRVMGKEIKFLLHFVKESKQDESGMPNNRFLAERTGGTYSTLKVQPAELEDSGVYFCASSQVGGRAPDTQYFGPGTRLTVL.

This sequence joins TRBV27 and TRBJ2-7, with 7 bases lining up with TRBD2. This CDR3 comprises 16 residues. CDR1 and CDR2 (germline): MNHEY, SMNVEV (reference sequence). The V gene end was trimmed by 3 bases and the J gene end by 2 bases; junction bases not matched to a gene: 10. This chain's CDR3 is CASSFLGEGNTYEQYF. The CDR3 nucleotides are TGTGCCAGCAGTTTTTTGGGGGAGGGAAATACCTACGAGCAGTACTTC.

The J gene is TRBJ2-1, the V gene TRBV5-8; 8 bases are a match to TRBD1. J was trimmed by 5 bases and V by 2 bases; bases with no gene match: 6. From germline, CDR1 is SGHTS and CDR2 YDEGEE. The length of the CDR3 is 15 residues. This CDR3 is CASSFQGAGNNEQFF. DNA of the CDR3: TGTGCCAGCAGCTTCCAGGGGGCGGGGAACAATGAGCAGTTCTTC.

The chain employs TRBV10-3 and TRBJ1-2; 8 nucleotides line up with TRBD1. CDR3 length: 13 amino acids. CDR1 ENHRY and CDR2 SYGVKD come from the germline V gene. Trimming at V came to 9 bases and at J to 4 bases, leaving 7 bases not matched to a gene. CDR3 nucleotides: TGTGCCATTTTCCGGACAGGGCCCTATGGCTACACCTTC. Its protein is CAIFRTGPYGYTF.

The V and J genes are TRBV18 and TRBJ1-1; D gene uncertain. Germline CDR1 and CDR2: KGHSH and LQKENI. The CDR3 has 13 residues. V gave up 3 bases and J gave up 1 base, with 6 bases separating them. The CDR3 is CASSPLGNTEAFF. The CDR3 DNA follows: TGTGCCAGCTCACCCCTCGGGAACACTGAAGCTTTCTTT. Full variable domain (missing parts from reference TRBV18 and TRBJ1-1): NAGVMQNPRHLVRRRGQEARLRCSPMKGHSHVYWYRQLPEEGLKFMVYLQKENIIDESGMPKERFSAEFPKEGPSILRIQQVVRGDSAAYFCASSPLGNTEAFFGQGTRLTVV.

The V call is TRBV20-1, the J call TRBJ1-2; 8 positions match TRBD1. This CDR3 is 11 amino acids long. From germline, CDR1 is DFQATT and CDR2 SNEGSKA (reference sequence). After removal of 6 bases from V and 5 bases from J, the junction contained 2 bases not matched to a gene. The CDR3 loop is CSARTGYGYTF. CDR3 DNA sequence: TGCAGTGCCCGGACAGGGTATGGCTACACCTTC.